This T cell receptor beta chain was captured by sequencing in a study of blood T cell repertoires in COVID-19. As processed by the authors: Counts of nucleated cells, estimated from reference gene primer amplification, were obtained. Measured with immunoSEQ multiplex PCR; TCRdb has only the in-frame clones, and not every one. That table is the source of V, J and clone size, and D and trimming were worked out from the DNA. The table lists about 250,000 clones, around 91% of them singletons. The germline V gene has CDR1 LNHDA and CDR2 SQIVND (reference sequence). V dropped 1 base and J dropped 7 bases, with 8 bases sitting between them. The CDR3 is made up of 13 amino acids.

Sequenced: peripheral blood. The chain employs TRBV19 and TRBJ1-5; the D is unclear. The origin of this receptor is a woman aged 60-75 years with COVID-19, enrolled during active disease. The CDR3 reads CASSIAGRQPQHF. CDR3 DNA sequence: TGTGCCAGTAGTATAGCAGGTCGACAGCCCCAGCATTTT. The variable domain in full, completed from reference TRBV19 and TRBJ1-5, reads DGGITQSPKYLFRKEGQNVTLSCEQNLNHDAMYWYRQDPGQGLRLIYYSQIVNDFQKGDIAEGYSVSREKKESFPLTVTSAQKNPTAFYLCASSIAGRQPQHFGDGTRLSIL.